The entry below describes one TCR beta chain. PCR involved 60 Vbeta and 13 Jbeta primers. TCRdb keeps only in-frame clones here, not all; method: immunoSEQ multiplex PCR. The table lists around 94,000 clones, about three quarters of them singletons. This record comes from a study of cytomegalovirus exposure and HLA in healthy donors. Germline CDR1 SNHLY, CDR2 FYNNEI. Trimming pared 7 bases from V and 5 bases from J, leaving 19 bases between. This CDR3 has 15 amino acids. The receptor comes from a woman in her forties in good health and CMV-seropositive. The genes are TRBV2 and TRBJ2-3; a possible D gene is TRBD2 (6 bases). Sequencing was carried out using PBMCs. CDR3: CASKRVAAEVDTQYF. For the CDR3, the DNA is TGTGCCAGCAAGAGAGTAGCGGCCGAGGTAGATACGCAGTATTTT.